A single sample is the source of the 24 T cell receptor beta chains below, sequenced in a study of T cells in Graves' hyperthyroidism and ophthalmopathy. Amplification of TCR beta CDR3 regions used RNA as the template. The HTBI primer set drove a first-round RT-PCR of the TCR CDR3. TCRdb independently ran MiXCR on the multiplex PCR reads; one entry per CDR3 protein. Of around 720,000 distinct CDR3 sequences listed, approximately 40% were seen once; the top ten hold around a third. Sequencing used blood. Receptors originate from a woman aged 40 to 55 with Graves' hyperthyroidism.

The chain uses TRBV10-1 and TRBJ2-5; 10 bases align to TRBD2. Matching the DNA end better, TRBJ2-1 makes the J call doubtful. CDR3 length: 15 residues. Germline loops: CDR1 WNHNN, CDR2 SYGVQD (reference sequence). The CDR3 sequence: CASGPRLAGEGEQFF. CDR3 sequence (DNA): TGCGCCAGCGGGCCCCGTCTAGCGGGAGAAGGTGAGCAGTTCTTC.

This clonotype has a count of ten or more. An end of the junction differs from the germline gene, which may be a read error. This chain links TRBV9 with TRBJ1-1, with 7 bases identical to TRBD1. CDR1 SGDLS and CDR2 YYNGEE come from the germline V gene. The CDR3 has 14 amino acids. The CDR3 DNA reads as TGTGCCAGCAGTGTAGGGGACAGGAACACTGAAGCTTTCTTT. The encoded protein is CASSVGDRNTEAFF.

This clonotype showed up many times. One end of the junction fails to match germline, which may point to a read error. The chain has TRBV15 and TRBJ1-5, with D perhaps matching TRBD1 (5 bases). Germline-derived CDR1 and CDR2 are LNHNV and YYDKDF (reference sequence). The CDR3 has 15 amino acids. The CDR3: CATGRDLLSNQPQHF. The CDR3, as DNA: TGTGCCACCGGCAGGGATCTACTTAGCAATCAGCCCCAGCATTTT.

The CDR3 nucleotides are TGCGCCAGCAGCAGAGATAGGTCCACTGAAGCTTTCTTT. Its translation is CASSRDRSTEAFF. The chain joins TRBV5-1 to TRBJ1-1; D not certain. The CDR3 contains 13 residues. Germline assignment: CDR1 SGHRS and CDR2 YFSETQ. Deletions cut 4 bases from V and 4 bases from J, with 11 bases between.

This chain joins TRBV10-3 and TRBJ2-7; TRBD1 matches 9 bases. The CDR3 is 14 amino acids. Germline V gives CDR1 ENHRY, CDR2 SYGVKD. The trim removed 7 bases at V and 3 bases at J, leaving 7 bases unmatched. The CDR3 nucleotides are TGTGCCATCAAATCTCCGGGACAGGGCTACGAGCAGTACTTC. It is translated as CAIKSPGQGYEQYF.

The chain couples TRBV12-3 or TRBV12-4 to TRBJ1-4; D uncertain. Trimming pared 5 bases from V and 0 bases from J, leaving 10 bases between. The CDR3 is 15 amino acids. The DNA of the CDR3 is TGTGCCAGCAGTAAGGTTGGGGCAACTAATGAAAAACTGTTTTTT. This sequence encodes CASSKVGATNEKLFF.

This clonotype was counted a few times. The chain is built from TRBV12-3 or TRBV12-4 and TRBJ1-5; TRBD1 matches at 7 bases. J was trimmed by 5 bases and V by 7 bases; bases with no gene match: 8. The CDR3 length is 14 residues. The CDR3 protein is CASNKGAPDQPQHF. The CDR3 DNA is TGTGCCAGCAATAAGGGGGCGCCGGATCAGCCCCAGCATTTT.

V is TRBV29-1 and J is TRBJ2-1, with 8 bases lining up with TRBD1. The CDR3 contains 12 residues. V dropped 3 bases and J dropped 10; count of bases not matched to a gene: 5. Germline CDR1 reads SQVTM; CDR2 reads ANQGSEA. The CDR3 DNA reads TGCAGCGTTGACGACGGGGACAGGGAGCAGTTCTTC. Protein: CSVDDGDREQFF.

Notes on this clonotype: This may come from a read error, since a much larger clone is one base off. The J gene is TRBJ1-5, the V gene TRBV7-2; TRBD1 is a possible D gene (6 bases). With 5 bases removed from V and 7 bases from J, the gap between germline ends came to 12 bases. CDR3 length: 13 residues. The germline V gene encodes CDR1 SGHTA and CDR2 FQGNSA. CDR3 nucleotides: TGTGCCAGCAGCAGGGGGGTGGAACAGCCCCAGCATTTT. Amino acid sequence: CASSRGVEQPQHF.

This clonotype was counted ten times or more. This chain's CDR3 is CASSQGNVNTIYF. In DNA, the CDR3 is TGTGCCAGCAGCCAGGGCAACGTAAACACCATATATTTT. The chain combines TRBV7-9 with TRBJ1-3; tentatively, D is TRBD1 (5 bases). Trimming cost V 5 bases and J 6 bases, with 11 bases left between them. The germline CDR1 and CDR2 sequences are SEHNR and FQNEAQ (reference sequence). The CDR3 loop spans 13 amino acids. The full variable domain, in which reference TRBV7-9 and TRBJ1-3 provide the parts outside the CDR3, is DTGVSQNPRHKITKRGQNVTFRCDPISEHNRLYWYRQTLGQGPEFLTYFQNEAQLEKSRLLSDRFSAERPKGSFSTLEIQRTEQGDSAMYLCASSQGNVNTIYFGEGSWLTVV.

This clonotype was seen ten or more times. The J gene is TRBJ1-1, the V gene TRBV12-3 or TRBV12-4; no clear D. Trimming stripped 3 bases from V and 4 bases from J, with 9 bases between. The CDR3 length is 13 residues. The CDR3 here is CASSFGVRTEAFF. The DNA of the CDR3 is TGTGCCAGCAGTTTCGGGGTGCGCACTGAAGCTTTCTTT.

The chain employs TRBV2 and TRBJ1-2; D not certain. CDR3 length: 15 amino acids. From germline, CDR1 is SNHLY and CDR2 FYNNEI. The V gene lost 6 bases and the J gene lost 2 bases, with 16 bases spanning the gap. This CDR3 reads CASSFLPETNYGYTF. The CDR3 bases are TGTGCCAGCAGCTTCTTACCAGAGACGAACTATGGCTACACCTTC.

The rearrangement joins TRBV12-3 or TRBV12-4 to TRBJ1-3, with 8 bases matching TRBD1. This CDR3 has 20 residues. After removal of 4 bases from V and 4 bases from J, the junction contained 21 bases not matched to a gene. The CDR3 spells CASSSPPPRDRGRRGNTIYF. CDR3 in DNA: TGTGCCAGCAGTTCGCCACCCCCCCGAGACAGGGGACGTCGGGGAAACACCATATATTTT.

This clonotype was picked up many times. The V call is TRBV20-1, the J call TRBJ1-4, with a tentative D call TRBD1 (5 bases). The CDR3 length is 14 residues. Trimming pared 6 bases from V and 8 bases from J, leaving 19 bases between. Per germline, CDR1 DFQATT and CDR2 SNEGSKA (reference sequence). CDR3 in DNA: TGCAGTGCGACCGCGTGGGGCGCACAGGAAAAACTGTTTTTT. Its protein is CSATAWGAQEKLFF.

The sample holds a few counts of this clonotype. V usage is TRBV6-5 and J usage is TRBJ2-7, with 11 bases aligning to TRBD2. V was clipped by 1 base and J by 2 bases; unmatched bases: 13. Germline-derived CDR1 and CDR2 are MNHEY and SVGAGI. The CDR3 runs to 19 residues. The CDR3 reads CASSYFGHLIAGGPYEQYF. The CDR3 region has the DNA TGTGCCAGCAGTTACTTCGGACACCTAATAGCGGGAGGGCCCTACGAGCAGTACTTC.

This clonotype was seen a handful of times. The genes are TRBV28 and TRBJ1-1; a possible D gene is TRBD1 (5 bases). V lost 7 bases and J 10 bases, leaving 13 bases between the germline ends. The germline CDR1 and CDR2 sequences are MDHEN and SYDVKM. The CDR3 loop spans 11 amino acids. The CDR3 reads CASTQGGGAFF. The CDR3 bases are TGTGCCAGCACGCAAGGCGGGGGAGCTTTCTTT. The whole variable domain, remainder taken from reference TRBV28 and TRBJ1-1, is DVKVTQSSRYLVKRTGEKVFLECVQDMDHENMFWYRQDPGLGLRLIYFSYDVKMKEKGDIPEGYSVSREKKERFSLILESASTNQTSMYLCASTQGGGAFFGQGTRLTVV.

The chain joins TRBV10-3 to TRBJ2-7; D is possibly TRBD2 (5 bases). Germline values: CDR1 ENHRY, CDR2 SYGVKD. V was shortened by 6 bases and J by 9 bases, with 18 bases between the two germline ends. The CDR3 has 13 residues. This CDR3 is CAIREVQANTQYF. In DNA form, the CDR3 reads TGTGCCATCAGGGAGGTTCAGGCCAATACGCAGTACTTC.

This rearrangement joins TRBV29-1 to TRBJ2-7, with 8 positions matching TRBD1. The CDR3 is made up of 11 amino acids. Germline loops: CDR1 SQVTM, CDR2 ANQGSEA. J gave up 6 bases and V 8 bases, and 6 bases lay outside the gene matches. Here the CDR3 DNA reads TGCAGCTTGACAGGGGTAGGCGAGCAGTACTTC. Its protein is CSLTGVGEQYF.

There are many counts of this clonotype. The V and J genes are TRBV12-3 or TRBV12-4 and TRBJ1-1; TRBD1 agrees at 7 bases. The CDR3 extends over 14 amino acids. Trimming at V came to 5 bases and at J to 7 bases, leaving 10 bases not matched to a gene. Written as DNA, the CDR3 is TGTGCCAGCAGTGAAGCGGCAGGGACAGATGAAGCTTTCTTT. This encodes CASSEAAGTDEAFF.

This clonotype was observed many times. The chain employs TRBV7-8 and TRBJ1-2; 9 bases fit TRBD1. After removal of 5 bases from V and 6 bases from J, the junction contained 4 bases not matched to a gene. This CDR3 contains 13 residues. CDR1 SGHVS and CDR2 FQNEAQ come from the germline V gene. CDR3 nucleotide sequence: TGTGCCAGCAGCACCCGGACAGGGGATGGCTACACCTTC. Amino acid sequence: CASSTRTGDGYTF.

This clonotype was found many times. V gene TRBV12-3 or TRBV12-4 combines with J gene TRBJ1-1; TRBD1 might be the D (5 bases). V dropped 6 bases and J dropped 1 base, with 18 bases sitting between them. This CDR3 region has 16 residues. This chain's CDR3 is CASSSGYGAGNTEAFF. The CDR3 DNA sequence: TGTGCCAGCAGCTCTGGGTACGGGGCAGGGAACACTGAAGCTTTCTTT.

This clonotype was found many times. The rearrangement joins TRBV12-3 or TRBV12-4 to TRBJ1-1, with 7 bases aligning to TRBD1. Trimming cost V 5 bases and J 0 bases; bases outside gene matches: 6. The CDR3 runs 15 residues. The CDR3 DNA reads as TGTGCCAGCAGTCGGGACAGCAGTATGAACACTGAAGCTTTCTTT. It yields the protein CASSRDSSMNTEAFF.

Only a few counts were recorded for this clonotype. This chain links TRBV12-3 or TRBV12-4 with TRBJ1-2; D is uncertain. Trimming took 6 bases from V and 8 from J, leaving 16 bases between them. The CDR3 is 13 residues long. CDR3 sequence reads: CASSQLQGLGYTF. The CDR3 DNA follows: TGTGCCAGCAGCCAACTGCAAGGTTTAGGCTACACCTTC.

In the case of this clonotype: A read error may account for a junction end that differs from germline. V and J are TRBV20-1 and TRBJ1-5; D not certain. The CDR3 has 12 residues. Germline CDR1 reads DFQATT; CDR2 reads SNEGSKA (reference sequence). The CDR3 loop is CGAEGYRQPQHF. The DNA of the CDR3 is TGCGGTGCTGAAGGGTACCGGCAGCCCCAGCATTTT.